The 26 T cell receptor beta chains presented below share a single source sample, sequenced in a study of siplizumab effects on memory and regulatory T cells. Produced via immunoSEQ multiplex PCR; TCRdb's table is partial and in-frame only. The table records about 100,000 clones, around 90% of them present only once. The sample was CD4+ T cells sorted from blood. The receptors were sampled from a human donor in good health.

The rearrangement joins TRBV18 to TRBJ1-5, with 7 nucleotides matching TRBD1. From germline, CDR1 is KGHSH and CDR2 LQKENI. CDR3 size: 14 residues. Unmatched junction bases numbered 2, after V lost 3 bases and J lost 3 bases. Here the CDR3 reads CASSPDRPNQPQHF. The CDR3 nucleotides are TGTGCCAGCTCACCGGACAGGCCCAATCAGCCCCAGCATTTT.

This chain joins TRBV6-1 and TRBJ1-2, with TRBD1 as a possible D gene (5 bases). Trimming cost V 5 bases and J 5 bases, with 12 bases left between them. The CDR3 is made up of 13 amino acids. Looked up from germline, CDR1 is MNHNS and CDR2 is SASEGT. CDR3 protein: CASSPGRLYGYTF. CDR3 nucleotide sequence: TGTGCCAGCAGTCCGGGACGTCTATATGGCTACACCTTC.

This rearrangement joins TRBV2 to TRBJ2-3, with 9 bases aligning to TRBD2. This CDR3 spans 17 amino acids. With 0 bases clipped from V and 3 bases from J, the junction kept 7 bases outside the gene matches. CDR1 is SNHLY, CDR2 FYNNEI, per germline. Written as DNA, the CDR3 is TGTGCCAGCAGTGAAGCGCGAGCGGGGGGAAAAACAGATACGCAGTATTTT. Encoded protein: CASSEARAGGKTDTQYF.

This chain uses TRBV30 with TRBJ1-1; D is uncertain. Germline-derived CDR1 and CDR2 are GTSNPN and SVGIG (reference sequence). The CDR3 loop spans 11 amino acids. Trimming removed 4 bases from V and 7 bases from J, with 10 bases in between. The CDR3 here is CAWTESSEAFF. CDR3 nucleotides: TGTGCCTGGACAGAAAGCAGTGAAGCTTTCTTT.

This rearrangement joins TRBV4-2 to TRBJ2-2, with D perhaps being TRBD1 or TRBD2 (5 bases each). Trimming removed 0 bases from V and 6 bases from J, with 17 bases in between. There are 17 residues in the CDR3. Germline V CDR1 and CDR2: LGHNA, YNFKEQ. The DNA of the CDR3 is TGTGCCAGCAGCCAAGATTCGAGGGGAGAGGGCGCCGGGGAGCTGTTTTTT. Protein product: CASSQDSRGEGAGELFF.

This chain joins TRBV5-6 and TRBJ2-7, with a weak D call TRBD2 (6 bases). This CDR3 has 13 residues. Germline CDR1 and CDR2: SGHDT and YYEEEE. Between the trimmed V and J ends, which lost 4 bases and 7 bases, there was a span of 15 bases. The CDR3 loop is CASSPGLGREQYF. Here the CDR3 DNA reads TGTGCCAGCAGCCCCGGCCTCGGGAGAGAGCAGTACTTC. Looking up the rest from reference TRBV5-6 and TRBJ2-7 gives the full variable domain: DAGVTQSPTHLIKTRGQQVTLRCSPKSGHDTVSWYQQALGQGPQFIFQYYEEEERQRGNFPDRFSGHQFPNYSSELNVNALLLGDSALYLCASSPGLGREQYFGPGTRLTVT.

Concerning this clone itself: The sample contains more than one DNA sequence encoding this CDR3. CDR3 sequence (DNA): TGTGCCAGCAGTGGGGAGGGGAGCAATCAGCCCCAGCATTTT. This codes for CASSGEGSNQPQHF. The chain is built from TRBV2 and TRBJ1-5, with a weak D call TRBD1 (5 bases). Germline V lookup: CDR1 SNHLY, CDR2 FYNNEI. Trimming left V 4 bases short and J 1 base short, with 8 bases between. The CDR3 spans 14 residues.

The V gene is TRBV6-6, the J gene TRBJ1-6, with D perhaps matching TRBD1 (6 bases). CDR3 length: 13 residues. Germline loops: CDR1 MNHNY, CDR2 SVGAGI (reference sequence). The V end lost 7 bases, the J end lost 5 bases, and 9 bases lay between the germline ends. The CDR3 DNA reads TGTGCCAGCAACCAGGGGAATAATTCACCCCTCCACTTT. Translation gives CASNQGNNSPLHF.

The J gene is TRBJ2-5, the V gene TRBV4-2; 10 nucleotides line up with TRBD1. The end of the DNA is better explained by TRBJ2-7, so the J call may be wrong. The length of the CDR3 is 17 residues. The germline V gene encodes CDR1 LGHNA and CDR2 YNFKEQ. CDR3 amino acids: CASSQDLGTGVFYEQYF. The CDR3, as DNA: TGTGCCAGCAGCCAAGATCTTGGGACAGGGGTGTTCTACGAGCAGTACTTC.

The chain joins TRBV28 to TRBJ1-2, with 7 bases identical to TRBD1. The CDR3 is 14 residues long. Germline CDR1 is MDHEN and CDR2 is SYDVKM. The V and J ends lost 5 bases and 5 bases, in that order; junction bases with no gene match: 8. The CDR3 region has the DNA TGTGCCAGCAGTCTGTACAGGGGTGGGTATGGCTACACCTTC. It is translated as CASSLYRGGYGYTF.

The V gene is TRBV18, the J gene TRBJ1-1, with D perhaps matching TRBD1 (5 bases). The V end lost 0 bases, the J end lost 1 base, and 12 bases lay between the germline ends. Germline loops: CDR1 KGHSH, CDR2 LQKENI. The CDR3 consists of 16 residues. The CDR3 nucleotides are TGTGCCAGCTCACCACCGCGGGGCGGAGGGAACACTGAAGCTTTCTTT. Amino acid sequence: CASSPPRGGGNTEAFF.

This chain links TRBV7-9 with TRBJ2-5; 7 bases map to TRBD1. The CDR3 is made up of 14 amino acids. CDR1 is SEHNR, CDR2 FQNEAQ, per germline (reference sequence). Trimming removed 2 bases from V and 4 bases from J; junction bases left unmatched: 4. The CDR3 loop is CASSLRQGGETQYF. CDR3 coding DNA: TGTGCCAGCAGCTTAAGACAGGGCGGAGAGACCCAGTACTTC.

The chain is built from TRBV28 and TRBJ2-3, with unresolved D. This CDR3 has 15 amino acids. Trimming shortened V by 6 bases and J by 2 bases, and 15 bases separated the two germline ends. Per germline, CDR1 MDHEN and CDR2 SYDVKM. CDR3 coding DNA: TGTGCCAGCAGCGGGCCTAGGGCCACCACAGATACGCAGTATTTT. Residues: CASSGPRATTDTQYF. Using reference TRBV28 and TRBJ2-3 for the parts outside the CDR3, the full variable domain is DVKVTQSSRYLVKRTGEKVFLECVQDMDHENMFWYRQDPGLGLRLIYFSYDVKMKEKGDIPEGYSVSREKKERFSLILESASTNQTSMYLCASSGPRATTDTQYFGPGTRLTVL.

This chain connects TRBV6-1 to TRBJ1-3; D unresolved. Germline V gene lookup returns CDR1 MNHNS and CDR2 SASEGT. The length of the CDR3 is 12 residues. The V and J ends lost 6 bases and 2 bases respectively, with 5 bases between them. The CDR3 region is CASRLTGNTIYF. The DNA of the CDR3 is TGTGCCAGCAGATTAACTGGAAACACCATATATTTT.

The chain combines TRBV7-9 with TRBJ2-7, with 12 bases that match TRBD1. This CDR3 is 15 amino acids long. CDR1 SEHNR and CDR2 FQNEAQ come from the germline V gene (reference sequence). J gave up 4 bases and V 1 base, and 2 bases lay outside the gene matches. The CDR3 loop is CASSLEGQGAYEQYF. DNA for the CDR3: TGTGCCAGCAGCTTAGAGGGACAGGGGGCTTACGAGCAGTACTTC. Supplemented by reference TRBV7-9 and TRBJ2-7, the full variable domain reads DTGVSQNPRHKITKRGQNVTFRCDPISEHNRLYWYRQTLGQGPEFLTYFQNEAQLEKSRLLSDRFSAERPKGSFSTLEIQRTEQGDSAMYLCASSLEGQGAYEQYFGPGTRLTVT.

This chain uses TRBV5-1 with TRBJ1-1; 10 bases map to TRBD1. CDR3 length equals 14 residues. Losses at the gene ends were 0 bases for V and 7 bases for J; bases not matched to a gene: 3. CDR1 and CDR2 from the germline V gene are SGHRS and YFSETQ. CDR3: CASSLVTGGDEAFF. DNA of the CDR3: TGCGCCAGCAGCTTGGTGACAGGGGGCGATGAAGCTTTCTTT.

This chain connects TRBV18 to TRBJ2-2; 8 bases line up with TRBD1. The germline CDR1 and CDR2 sequences are KGHSH and LQKENI. This CDR3 spans 15 amino acids. The V segment lost 3 bases and the J segment 6 bases; nucleotides outside the gene matches: 6. The CDR3 is CASSPTGQEAGELFF. The CDR3 DNA is TGTGCCAGCTCACCTACGGGACAGGAGGCCGGGGAGCTGTTTTTT.

The CDR3 DNA reads as TGTGCCAGCAGTGCCCGACAGACCCATTCAGGAGAGACCCAGTACTTC. Amino acid sequence: CASSARQTHSGETQYF. The gene calls are TRBV6-1 and TRBJ2-5; D possibly corresponds to TRBD1 (5 bases). Germline CDR1 MNHNS, CDR2 SASEGT. Trimming pared 4 bases from V and 4 bases from J, leaving 19 bases between. This CDR3 has 16 amino acids.

This chain connects TRBV5-6 to TRBJ2-7; weak D call: TRBD2 (6 bases). Germline V gene lookup returns CDR1 SGHDT and CDR2 YYEEEE. The CDR3 runs 14 residues. The germline V and J ends were trimmed by 4 bases and 2 bases, with 13 bases remaining between them. CDR3 nucleotides: TGTGCCAGCAGCCGGCGGGGCCCTCCCTACGAGCAGTACTTC. It translates to CASSRRGPPYEQYF.

The chain joins TRBV5-3 to TRBJ1-5, with a weak D call TRBD1 (5 bases). TRBV5-3 has ORF status, its function being uncertain. This CDR3 has 11 amino acids. V lost 7 bases and J lost 4, with 6 bases in between. CDR3 coding DNA: TGTGCCAGAGGGGGGAATCAGCCCCAGCATTTT. This sequence encodes CARGGNQPQHF.

The chain is built from TRBV15 and TRBJ1-1; TRBD1 aligns across 7 bases. The ends lost 0 bases at V and 4 bases at J; junction bases unmatched: 2. The CDR3 length is 14 residues. Germline CDR1 reads LNHNV; CDR2 reads YYDKDF (reference sequence). This CDR3 reads CATSRDQGGTEAFF. CDR3 in DNA: TGTGCCACCAGCAGAGATCAGGGGGGCACTGAAGCTTTCTTT.

The V call is TRBV30, the J call TRBJ2-6; TRBD1 matches at 7 bases. There are 18 residues in the CDR3. V was clipped by 1 base and J by 2 bases; unmatched bases: 11. From germline, CDR1 is GTSNPN and CDR2 SVGIG (reference sequence). CDR3 sequence: CAWSALFWDRPGANVLTF. The DNA of the CDR3 is TGTGCCTGGAGTGCCCTTTTTTGGGACAGACCTGGGGCCAACGTCCTGACTTTC.

This rearrangement joins TRBV7-3 to TRBJ2-1; D perhaps matches TRBD1 (6 bases). The CDR3 spans 17 residues. V was shortened by 5 bases and J by 6 bases, with 23 bases between the two germline ends. Germline loops: CDR1 SGHTA, CDR2 FQGTGA. CDR3 in DNA: TGTGCCAGCAGCCCTAGGCCTATACAACAGGGAAGCAATGAGCAGTTCTTC. It codes for CASSPRPIQQGSNEQFF. Full variable domain (outside the CDR3, taken from reference TRBV7-3 and TRBJ2-1): GAGVSQTPSNKVTEKGKYVELRCDPISGHTALYWYRQSLGQGPEFLIYFQGTGAADDSGLPNDRFFAVRPEGSVSTLKIQRTERGDSAVYLCASSPRPIQQGSNEQFFGPGTRLTVL.

The chain combines TRBV7-6 with TRBJ2-7, with D perhaps matching TRBD1 (5 bases). Germline V gene data show CDR1 as SGHVS and CDR2 as FNYEAQ. Trimming removed 3 bases at V and 2 bases at J, with 11 bases between. The CDR3 sequence is 14 residues long. CDR3 loop: CASSLGRVPYEQYF. Here the CDR3 DNA reads TGTGCCAGCAGCTTGGGCAGGGTCCCCTACGAGCAGTACTTC.

The J gene is TRBJ2-7, the V gene TRBV11-2, with D tentatively TRBD2 (7 bases). Trimming removed 0 bases from V and 4 bases from J, with 10 bases in between. The V gene's germline CDR1 is SGHAT and CDR2 FQNNGV. The CDR3 has 14 amino acids. This CDR3 is CASSLDGGPYEQYF. The CDR3 DNA sequence: TGTGCCAGCAGCTTAGACGGGGGGCCTTACGAGCAGTACTTC.

CDR3 sequence: CASSKGTGSSYEQYF. CDR3 sequence (DNA): TGTGCCAGCAGCAAAGGGACAGGAAGCTCCTACGAGCAGTACTTC. This sequence joins TRBV21-1 and TRBJ2-7; TRBD1 is the table's D call and was not checked against the DNA. TRBV21-1 is assigned pseudogene status. The CDR3 covers 15 residues.